Each of the 25 T cell receptor beta chains below was sequenced from the same sample in a study of identical twins. Each CDR3 protein gets one entry after TCRdb re-called the 5' RACE reads with MiXCR. The profile covers about 790,000 distinct CDR3 sequences, with about 18% appearing a single time and 13% taken by the ten largest. This sample also appeared in a second study, on T cells expressing NK-cell markers.

The sample was PBMCs. These receptors all stem from a young woman in good health.

This clonotype was seen only a few times. The chain combines TRBV12-3 or TRBV12-4 with TRBJ1-2, with D maybe TRBD1 (5 bases). The CDR3 extends over 14 amino acids. The V and J ends lost 7 bases and 4 bases respectively, with 16 bases between them. CDR3 region: CASNRRGQFYGYTF. Written as DNA, the CDR3 is TGTGCCAGCAACCGACGGGGCCAGTTCTATGGCTACACCTTC.

The chain links TRBV29-1 to TRBJ2-7, with D perhaps matching TRBD2 (5 bases). CDR1 is SQVTM, CDR2 ANQGSEA, per germline. Between the trimmed V and J ends, which lost 7 bases and 3 bases, there was a span of 16 bases. This CDR3 has 13 amino acids. CDR3 DNA sequence: TGCAGCGGATCTCGGGGTTTCAACTACGAGCAGTACTTC. It is translated as CSGSRGFNYEQYF.

The J gene is TRBJ1-4, the V gene TRBV7-2; 8 bases line up with TRBD1. This CDR3 has 15 amino acids. J was trimmed by 4 bases and V by 5 bases; bases with no gene match: 6. CDR1 is SGHTA, CDR2 FQGNSA, per germline. CDR3 nucleotides: TGTGCCAGCAGCCCCCGGACAGGGAATAATGAAAAACTGTTTTTT. Amino acid sequence: CASSPRTGNNEKLFF.

This clonotype has only a few counts. The chain combines TRBV15 with TRBJ2-1, with TRBD2 as a possible D gene (5 bases). The CDR3 is 12 amino acids. The germline V and J ends were trimmed by 1 base and 8 bases, with 6 bases remaining between them. Germline CDR1 LNHNV, CDR2 YYDKDF (reference sequence). DNA of the CDR3: TGTGCCACCAGCAGAGGTAGCGATGAGCAGTTCTTC. Protein: CATSRGSDEQFF.

This clonotype was seen a handful of times. The rearrangement links TRBV7-6 to TRBJ2-7; 7 bases map to TRBD1. This CDR3 contains 15 residues. V dropped 5 bases and J dropped 2; count of bases not matched to a gene: 9. Germline V gene data show CDR1 as SGHVS and CDR2 as FNYEAQ. The CDR3 DNA follows: TGTGCCAGCAGCCAGGGGGACAACAATGCCTACGAGCAGTACTTC. It yields the protein CASSQGDNNAYEQYF.

This clonotype came up a few times. This chain joins TRBV5-6 and TRBJ2-4; D gene unclear. Per the germline V gene, CDR1 is SGHDT and CDR2 is YYEEEE. This CDR3 region has 14 residues. The V and J ends lost 2 bases and 1 base respectively, with 7 bases between them. CDR3 nucleotide sequence: TGTGCCAGCAGCTTCTCAGGTGCCAAAAACATTCAGTACTTC. Its protein product is CASSFSGAKNIQYF.

The genes are TRBV7-9 and TRBJ1-1; no reliable D call. The ends were cut back, 0 bases at V and 1 base at J, with 12 bases in the middle. Germline V lookup: CDR1 SEHNR, CDR2 FQNEAQ (reference sequence). The length of the CDR3 is 16 residues. CDR3 sequence reads: CASSLAVRTWNTEAFF. The CDR3 DNA sequence: TGTGCCAGCAGCTTAGCGGTTAGGACTTGGAACACTGAAGCTTTCTTT.

V and J are TRBV10-3 and TRBJ2-1, with a possible D match to TRBD2 (6 bases). The germline CDR1 and CDR2 sequences are ENHRY and SYGVKD. V lost 4 bases and J 6 bases, leaving 16 bases between the germline ends. The CDR3 has 15 amino acids. The DNA of the CDR3 is TGTGCCATCAGTGCCCTCAGCGGAGCGGGCAATGAGCAGTTCTTC. Its translation: CAISALSGAGNEQFF.

This clonotype was detected only a few times. The chain joins TRBV12-3 or TRBV12-4 to TRBJ2-3; the D gene is possibly TRBD2 (6 bases). The CDR3 length is 13 residues. V was shortened by 4 bases and J by 10 bases, with 15 bases between the two germline ends. DNA of the CDR3: TGTGCCAGCAGTTGGCGGGGTAATAGGGCGCAGTATTTT. Encoded protein: CASSWRGNRAQYF.

This clonotype was seen at least ten times. J is TRBJ1-1 and V is TRBV6-1; no clear D. Trimming left V 0 bases short and J 1 base short, with 3 bases between. This CDR3 contains 13 residues. Germline V gene data show CDR1 as MNHNS and CDR2 as SASEGT. The CDR3 loop is CASSEAENTEAFF. In nucleotides, the CDR3 is TGTGCCAGCAGTGAAGCTGAGAACACTGAAGCTTTCTTT.

This rearrangement joins TRBV7-8 to TRBJ2-5; 8 nucleotides match TRBD1. Germline-derived CDR1 and CDR2 are SGHVS and FQNEAQ. This CDR3 is 15 amino acids long. Trimming cost V 3 bases and J 1 base; bases outside gene matches: 4. The CDR3 bases are TGTGCCAGCAGCTTCCAAGGACAGGGCCAAGAGACCCAGTACTTC. Its protein is CASSFQGQGQETQYF.

The chain couples TRBV20-1 to TRBJ2-1; TRBD1 is a possible D gene (6 bases). This CDR3 has 14 amino acids. CDR1 is DFQATT and CDR2 is SNEGSKA in the germline V gene (reference sequence). Trimming pared 3 bases from V and 5 bases from J, leaving 14 bases between. The CDR3 sequence is CSASPGTLNNEQFF. CDR3 nucleotides: TGCAGTGCTAGCCCCGGGACATTGAACAATGAGCAGTTCTTC.

This clonotype was seen a handful of times. The chain links TRBV7-3 to TRBJ2-1; 10 bases align to TRBD2. The CDR3 length is 14 residues. Germline lookup yields CDR1 SGHTA and CDR2 FQGTGA. After removal of 5 bases from V and 8 bases from J, the junction contained 6 bases not matched to a gene. The CDR3 protein is CASSPSGGSHEQFF. CDR3 nucleotides: TGTGCCAGCAGCCCTAGCGGGGGATCACATGAGCAGTTCTTC. Supplemented by reference TRBV7-3 and TRBJ2-1, the full variable domain reads GAGVSQTPSNKVTEKGKYVELRCDPISGHTALYWYRQSLGQGPEFLIYFQGTGAADDSGLPNDRFFAVRPEGSVSTLKIQRTERGDSAVYLCASSPSGGSHEQFFGPGTRLTVL.

The rearrangement uses TRBV12-3 or TRBV12-4 and TRBJ1-1; the D gene is possibly TRBD1 (5 bases). There are 14 residues in the CDR3. The V end was cut by 3 bases, the J end by 2 bases, with 10 bases between. CDR3 DNA sequence: TGTGCCAGCAGTTTGCGGGGGTACAACACTGAAGCTTTCTTT. It specifies CASSLRGYNTEAFF.

This chain uses TRBV20-1 with TRBJ2-3, with D perhaps matching TRBD1 or TRBD2 (5 bases each). CDR3 length: 15 amino acids. V was pared by 4 bases and J by 0 bases, with 14 bases between. From germline, CDR1 is DFQATT and CDR2 SNEGSKA (reference sequence). This chain's CDR3 is CSAISGTQSTDTQYF. CDR3 DNA sequence: TGCAGTGCTATATCCGGGACCCAGAGCACAGATACGCAGTATTTT.

The rearrangement links TRBV4-3 to TRBJ2-1; TRBD2 matches 9 bases. Germline V lookup: CDR1 LGHNA, CDR2 YSLEER. The CDR3 loop spans 14 amino acids. The V segment lost 3 bases and the J segment 5 bases; nucleotides outside the gene matches: 2. In DNA, the CDR3 is TGCGCCAGCAGCCAGGGGACTAGCAACAATGAGCAGTTCTTC. It codes for CASSQGTSNNEQFF.

The genes are TRBV7-2 and TRBJ2-7, with 11 bases lining up with TRBD2. The germline CDR1 and CDR2 sequences are SGHTA and FQGNSA. The CDR3 has 15 residues. Trimming at V came to 3 bases and at J to 3 bases, leaving 4 bases not matched to a gene. CDR3 region: CASSFSGLAGYEQYF. The CDR3 DNA reads as TGTGCCAGCAGCTTCTCAGGACTAGCGGGCTACGAGCAGTACTTC.

This clonotype was picked up a small number of times. The genes are TRBV3-1 and TRBJ2-7; D is ambiguous. Germline V gene sequence: CDR1 LGHDT, CDR2 YNNKEL (reference sequence). V was cut by 8 bases and J by 1 base, with 12 bases left in between. This CDR3 has 13 residues. The CDR3 DNA sequence: TGTGCCAGCGGGTCGGACGGGTCCTACGAGCAGTACTTC. Translating gives CASGSDGSYEQYF.

The rearrangement links TRBV18 to TRBJ2-5, with 11 bases that match TRBD2. Germline values: CDR1 KGHSH, CDR2 LQKENI. This CDR3 has 18 residues. The V and J ends lost 0 bases and 5 bases, in that order; junction bases with no gene match: 11. Here the CDR3 reads CASSPPKLAGDGGETQYF. As DNA, the CDR3 is TGTGCCAGCTCACCACCGAAACTAGCGGGAGACGGTGGTGAGACCCAGTACTTC.

This chain uses TRBV18 with TRBJ2-7, with a possible D match to TRBD1 (6 bases). The V gene lost 1 base and the J gene lost 2 bases, with 15 bases spanning the gap. Germline CDR1 and CDR2: KGHSH and LQKENI. The CDR3 is 16 residues long. DNA of the CDR3: TGTGCCAGCTCACCACTTTTCGCACAGGGTCCCTACGAGCAGTACTTC. This encodes CASSPLFAQGPYEQYF.

V and J are TRBV12-3 or TRBV12-4 and TRBJ1-2; D may be TRBD1 (5 bases). The CDR3 contains 12 residues. Trimming stripped 7 bases from V and 8 bases from J, with 14 bases between. CDR3 coding DNA: TGTGCCAGCACCTCGGGGGGGAGCGGCTACACCTTC. Protein product: CASTSGGSGYTF.

This chain connects TRBV12-3 or TRBV12-4 to TRBJ2-1, with D tentatively TRBD1 (6 bases). The CDR3 is 15 residues long. Trimming took off 3 bases at V and 2 bases at J, with 11 bases between the two ends. For the CDR3, the DNA is TGTGCCAGCAGTTTCCCGACAGGAACCTACAATGAGCAGTTCTTC. Residues: CASSFPTGTYNEQFF.

The rearrangement uses TRBV6-1 and TRBJ1-5; unclear D gene. Trimming removed 6 bases at V and 3 bases at J, with 9 bases between. The CDR3 totals 13 residues. CDR1 is MNHNS and CDR2 is SASEGT in the germline V gene. CDR3 residues: CASSPSFNQPQHF. CDR3 bases: TGTGCCAGCAGCCCGTCCTTCAATCAGCCCCAGCATTTT.

J is TRBJ2-7 and V is TRBV4-1; either TRBD1 or TRBD2 may fit D (5 bases each). The CDR3 runs to 14 residues. Germline loops: CDR1 MGHRA, CDR2 YSYEKL. V lost 0 bases and J lost 6, with 12 bases in between. The CDR3 coding sequence is TGCGCCAGCAGCCAAGATTTGAGGGGTAGCGAGCAGTACTTC. Its protein is CASSQDLRGSEQYF.

This chain uses TRBV5-1 with TRBJ2-3; weak D call: TRBD2 (5 bases). This CDR3 comprises 15 residues. V lost 4 bases to trimming and J lost 5 bases, with 17 bases between them. Germline CDR1 is SGHRS and CDR2 is YFSETQ. DNA of the CDR3: TGCGCCAGCAGCCCCGCGGGCCTTAAGGGAGATACGCAGTATTTT. It is translated as CASSPAGLKGDTQYF. Filled out from reference TRBV5-1 and TRBJ2-3, the complete variable domain reads KAGVTQTPRYLIKTRGQQVTLSCSPISGHRSVSWYQQTPGQGLQFLFEYFSETQRNKGNFPGRFSGRQFSNSRSEMNVSTLELGDSALYLCASSPAGLKGDTQYFGPGTRLTVL.